This T cell receptor beta chain was identified during a study of human T cells and chemical hapten exposure. TCRdb reprocessed the RACE reads with MiXCR, giving one entry per CDR3 protein. The sample yields 70,000 or so distinct CDR3 sequences, approximately 10% seen once. Time point here: patch test 3, about 24 weeks after DPC sensitization. Treatment: therapeutic diphenylcyclopropenone sensitization with weekly scalp DPC. Here the sequenced sample was whole blood, taken in connection with sensitization to the hapten diphenylcyclopropenone (DPC). The TCR sequence derives from a woman aged 45 to 65 with alopecia areata. Some clones in this sample may be carry-over from other donors' samples.

Here the CDR3 reads CASRGGGLAATPYNEQFF. Here the CDR3 DNA reads TGTGCCAGTAGAGGGGGGGGACTAGCGGCAACCCCCTACAATGAGCAGTTCTTC. The chain links TRBV19 to TRBJ2-1, with 11 bases fitting TRBD2. V trimming: 6 bases; J trimming: 2 bases; junction bases outside the gene matches: 12. The CDR3 is made up of 18 amino acids. Germline V gene sequence: CDR1 LNHDA, CDR2 SQIVND (reference sequence).